The 23 T cell receptor beta chains reported below all come from one sample, sequenced in a study of somatic mutations in cytotoxic T cells in rheumatoid arthritis (TCRdb year 2017). The library was built by means of the immunoSEQ multiplex PCR assay. TCRdb retrieved this table from immuneACCESS and kept in-frame rearrangements only. Not all clones are present; in checked studies, unresolved V genes account for under half, and no reason is known for the remainder. This sample is represented by some 16,000 clones; roughly four fifths of them were singletons. Together, the top ten hold over 15% of the sample. Material for sequencing was CD8+ T cells sorted from blood. All receptors come from a woman aged 45-65 years with rheumatoid arthritis.

This clone was seen only once. This chain uses TRBV5-1 with TRBJ1-4; D remains ambiguous. Germline-derived CDR1 and CDR2 are SGHRS and YFSETQ. Trimming left V 1 base short and J 5 bases short, with 9 bases between. This CDR3 is built from 14 residues. This CDR3 reads CASSLRGFNEKLFF. The CDR3 DNA reads as TGCGCCAGCAGCTTGCGGGGTTTCAATGAAAAACTGTTTTTT.

The genes are TRBV6-4 and TRBJ2-3, with 7 positions matching TRBD1. V dropped 2 bases and J dropped 1; count of bases not matched to a gene: 0. The V gene's germline CDR1 is MRHNA and CDR2 SNTAGT. The CDR3 totals 14 residues. CDR3 region: CASSDGTGTDTQYF. In DNA form, the CDR3 reads TGTGCCAGCAGTGACGGGACAGGCACAGATACGCAGTATTTT.

The chain is built from TRBV29-1 and TRBJ1-2; D might be TRBD1 (5 bases). The CDR3 has 15 residues. V was trimmed by 6 bases and J by 1 base, leaving 18 bases between them. Germline CDR1 SQVTM, CDR2 ANQGSEA. CDR3 DNA: TGCAGCGTGGCACATACAGGAGGATTTAACTATGGCTACACCTTC. The encoded protein is CSVAHTGGFNYGYTF.

This clone came up a few times. The V call is TRBV30, the J call TRBJ1-1; perhaps TRBD1 as D (5 bases). This CDR3 is built from 12 residues. Deletions cut 4 bases from V and 4 bases from J, with 10 bases between. Germline V gene data show CDR1 as GTSNPN and CDR2 as SVGIG (reference sequence). The CDR3: CAWTGIRTEAFF. DNA for the CDR3: TGTGCCTGGACAGGGATACGCACTGAAGCTTTCTTT.

The chain uses TRBV2 and TRBJ2-7; 9 bases fit TRBD1. The length of the CDR3 is 14 residues. J lost 5 bases, V lost 5 bases, and 7 bases had no gene match. Germline CDR1 and CDR2: SNHLY and FYNNEI. The CDR3 DNA follows: TGTGCCAGCAGTTCCTGGACAGGGGACCACGAGCAGTACTTC. Translated: CASSSWTGDHEQYF.

This chain links TRBV29-1 with TRBJ2-3; 13 bases map to TRBD2. This CDR3 is built from 14 residues. V gave up 6 bases and J gave up 4 bases; unmatched junction bases: 4. Germline CDR1 is SQVTM and CDR2 is ANQGSEA. The CDR3 reads CSVTTSGGSDTQYF. The CDR3 DNA reads as TGCAGCGTCACGACTAGCGGGGGGTCAGATACGCAGTATTTT.

This clone was recorded once. The chain is built from TRBV12-5 and TRBJ2-7; D not certain. Germline CDR1 is LGHNT and CDR2 is FRNRAP. Trimming removed 1 base at V and 4 bases at J, with 2 bases between. This CDR3 has 11 amino acids. CDR3 region: CASGLGYEQYF. The CDR3 DNA is TGTGCTAGTGGTTTGGGATACGAGCAGTACTTC.

V gene TRBV7-2 combines with J gene TRBJ2-1; D possibly corresponds to TRBD1 (6 bases). The V end was cut by 7 bases, the J end by 1 base, with 23 bases between. The germline V gene has CDR1 SGHTA and CDR2 FQGNSA. The CDR3 spans 18 residues. The DNA for the CDR3 is TGTGCCAGCATCAAAAACGCTTACAGGGATGGATCCTACAATGAGCAGTTCTTC. Translated: CASIKNAYRDGSYNEQFF.

The gene calls are TRBV2 and TRBJ2-1; no clear D gene. The CDR3 has 15 residues. Germline V CDR1 and CDR2: SNHLY, FYNNEI. Trimming took off 2 bases at V and 1 base at J, with 9 bases between the two ends. The CDR3 sequence: CASSETAASYNEQFF. The CDR3 nucleotides read TGTGCCAGCAGTGAAACGGCGGCATCCTACAATGAGCAGTTCTTC.

The chain combines TRBV15 with TRBJ2-7; 10 positions agree with TRBD2. Germline loops: CDR1 LNHNV, CDR2 YYDKDF (reference sequence). The CDR3 runs to 18 residues. V dropped 5 bases and J dropped 2; count of bases not matched to a gene: 15. CDR3 bases: TGTGCCACCAGCGGATTAGCTTTACTAGCGGGGTCGACCTACGAGCAGTACTTC. Its protein product is CATSGLALLAGSTYEQYF.

The chain couples TRBV30 to TRBJ2-7; 9 nucleotides agree with TRBD1. The trim removed 4 bases at V and 3 bases at J, leaving 13 bases unmatched. CDR1 GTSNPN and CDR2 SVGIG come from the germline V gene (reference sequence). The CDR3 has 16 residues. The CDR3 here is CAWTGGPGQGHYEQYF. The CDR3 DNA reads TGTGCCTGGACCGGGGGCCCGGGACAGGGCCACTACGAGCAGTACTTC.

This chain uses TRBV5-6 with TRBJ1-5, with TRBD1 identical over 8 bases. CDR3 length: 16 amino acids. V lost 3 bases, J lost 2 bases, and 7 bases stayed unmatched. The germline V gene encodes CDR1 SGHDT and CDR2 YYEEEE. CDR3 DNA: TGTGCCAGCAGCTACGGGACAGGTTATGGCAATCAGCCCCAGCATTTT. This encodes CASSYGTGYGNQPQHF.

The J gene is TRBJ1-1, the V gene TRBV27; TRBD1 matches 7 bases. Unmatched junction bases numbered 1, after V lost 5 bases and J lost 1 base. The CDR3 loop spans 13 amino acids. CDR1 MNHEY and CDR2 SMNVEV come from the germline V gene (reference sequence). The DNA for the CDR3 is TGTGCCAGCAGTCGGACAGGGAACACTGAAGCTTTCTTT. Protein sequence: CASSRTGNTEAFF.

There are a few counts of this clone. The rearrangement uses TRBV11-3 and TRBJ1-1, with a possible D match to TRBD1 (6 bases). Per germline, CDR1 SGHNT and CDR2 YENEEA. The CDR3 has 16 amino acids. V lost 1 base and J lost 1, with 13 bases in between. CDR3 amino acids: CASSLGPRGRNTEAFF. DNA of the CDR3: TGTGCCAGCAGCTTAGGTCCCAGGGGACGGAACACTGAAGCTTTCTTT.

This chain uses TRBV7-2 with TRBJ2-1; 8 bases fit TRBD2. The CDR3 is 16 residues long. Germline V CDR1 and CDR2: SGHTA, FQGNSA. V lost 5 bases, J lost 7 bases, and 13 bases stayed unmatched. The CDR3 DNA reads TGTGCCAGCAGCAAAACCGGGACTAGTGTTGTGAATGAGCAGTTCTTC. Its protein product is CASSKTGTSVVNEQFF.

This clone was found a few times. The CDR3 protein is CAIRATEGNQPQHF. In DNA, the CDR3 is TGTGCCATCAGAGCGACAGAGGGCAATCAGCCCCAGCATTTT. V usage is TRBV10-3 and J usage is TRBJ1-5; D may be TRBD1 (5 bases). Trimming took off 6 bases at V and 2 bases at J, with 11 bases between the two ends. This CDR3 contains 14 residues. Germline V CDR1 and CDR2: ENHRY, SYGVKD.

The V call is TRBV4-3, the J call TRBJ2-7, with D uncertain. Trimming took 0 bases from V and 7 from J, leaving 4 bases between them. CDR1 and CDR2 (germline): LGHNA, YSLEER. The CDR3 extends over 11 amino acids. CDR3 in amino acids: CASSQDGEQYF. The CDR3, as DNA: TGCGCCAGCAGCCAAGATGGTGAGCAGTACTTC.

The chain couples TRBV13 to TRBJ2-7; D possibly uses TRBD1 or TRBD2 (6 bases each). Per germline, CDR1 PRHDT and CDR2 FYEKMQ (reference sequence). V lost 4 bases to trimming and J lost 5 bases, with 15 bases between them. The length of the CDR3 is 14 residues. Written as DNA, the CDR3 is TGTGCCAGCAGCTACGGTGGGGGGCCCGACGAGCAGTACTTC. Translated, it gives CASSYGGGPDEQYF.

The chain combines TRBV27 with TRBJ2-1; D unresolved. V was shortened by 3 bases and J by 6 bases, with 9 bases between the two germline ends. This CDR3 is built from 13 residues. The V gene's germline CDR1 is MNHEY and CDR2 SMNVEV (reference sequence). The CDR3 region is CASSLSRVNEQFF. For the CDR3, the DNA is TGTGCCAGCAGTTTGTCTAGGGTCAATGAGCAGTTCTTC.

This chain uses TRBV27 with TRBJ1-1, with D maybe TRBD1 (5 bases). V lost 5 bases and J lost 8, with 21 bases in between. CDR1 and CDR2 (germline): MNHEY, SMNVEV (reference sequence). The CDR3 has 15 residues. CDR3 loop: CASSHPNGAESEAFF. Written as DNA, the CDR3 is TGTGCCAGCAGTCACCCCAACGGGGCCGAGAGCGAAGCTTTCTTT.

The chain combines TRBV9 with TRBJ1-1, with 7 bases fitting TRBD1. The CDR3 runs 15 residues. J was trimmed by 1 base and V by 4 bases; bases with no gene match: 7. Germline CDR1 SGDLS, CDR2 YYNGEE. Here the CDR3 DNA reads TGTGCCAGCAGCCCAACAGGGGCAGGGAACACTGAAGCTTTCTTT. It encodes CASSPTGAGNTEAFF. Full variable domain (missing parts from reference TRBV9 and TRBJ1-1): DSGVTQTPKHLITATGQRVTLRCSPRSGDLSVYWYQQSLDQGLQFLIQYYNGEERAKGNILERFSAQQFPDLHSELNLSSLELGDSALYFCASSPTGAGNTEAFFGQGTRLTVV.

J is TRBJ2-2 and V is TRBV6-1; D ambiguous. The germline V and J ends were trimmed by 2 bases and 3 bases, with 4 bases remaining between them. The CDR3 is made up of 13 amino acids. CDR1 and CDR2 (germline): MNHNS, SASEGT. CDR3 in amino acids: CASSEPHTGELFF. The CDR3, as DNA: TGTGCCAGCAGTGAACCGCACACCGGGGAGCTGTTTTTT.

This chain connects TRBV7-9 to TRBJ2-3; 7 positions match TRBD1. The V segment lost 5 bases and the J segment 4 bases; nucleotides outside the gene matches: 12. Germline V CDR1 and CDR2: SEHNR, FQNEAQ (reference sequence). CDR3 length equals 16 residues. The CDR3 nucleotides read TGTGCCAGCAGCGGAACCAGGGACAGCCACCCAGATACGCAGTATTTT. Its translation is CASSGTRDSHPDTQYF.